These 26 T cell receptor beta chains share one sample of origin, sequenced in a study of post-analysis software for immune sequencing data. Study-wide findings and caveats: About five TRBV segments were more frequent in patients than controls; TRBV5-6, TRBV5-1 and TRBV20-1 belonged to this group.

No antigen has been assigned to these receptors. The authors incorporated unique molecular identifiers into the TCR beta cDNA libraries. Each CDR3 protein gets one entry after TCRdb re-called the PCR reads with MiXCR. The table shows approximately 690,000 distinct CDR3 sequences, with approximately 60% occurring only once. Sequenced material: blood. These receptors were taken from a girl aged 2 to 9 with multiple sclerosis.

The rearrangement joins TRBV18 to TRBJ2-4, with TRBD2 matching 9 bases. The J call is uncertain, as TRBJ2-7 better fits the DNA end. CDR1 and CDR2 (germline): KGHSH, LQKENI. The CDR3 sequence is 16 residues long. The CDR3 nucleotides are TGTGCCAGCTCACTTAGGACGGCGGGAGGGCCCCACGAGCAGTACTTC. As protein: CASSLRTAGGPHEQYF.

The J gene is TRBJ2-3, the V gene TRBV5-1, with D perhaps TRBD1 (7 bases). Germline assignment: CDR1 SGHRS and CDR2 YFSETQ. The CDR3 runs to 15 residues. V lost 4 bases and J lost 4, with 16 bases in between. The CDR3: CASSRWAGGSDTQYF. The CDR3 nucleotides are TGCGCCAGCAGCCGGTGGGCAGGGGGGTCAGATACGCAGTATTTT.

The chain has TRBV20-1 and TRBJ1-4; no clear D gene. Germline V gene lookup returns CDR1 DFQATT and CDR2 SNEGSKA (reference sequence). The CDR3 covers 14 residues. V lost 3 bases, J lost 0 bases, and 8 bases lay in between. CDR3 DNA sequence: TGCAGTGCTAGCCAACCGGCAACTAATGAAAAACTGTTTTTT. The encoded protein is CSASQPATNEKLFF.

This clonotype has more than one count but fewer than ten. V gene TRBV5-6 combines with J gene TRBJ2-7; 9 bases map to TRBD1. The CDR3 has 15 amino acids. J was trimmed by 0 bases and V by 4 bases; bases with no gene match: 5. Germline lookup yields CDR1 SGHDT and CDR2 YYEEEE. The CDR3 DNA reads TGTGCCAGCAGCCTGGGACAGGGAACCTCCTACGAGCAGTACTTC. Translated: CASSLGQGTSYEQYF.

V usage is TRBV7-6 and J usage is TRBJ2-7, with 8 bases that match TRBD2. Germline CDR1 reads SGHVS; CDR2 reads FNYEAQ. The length of the CDR3 is 15 residues. J lost 1 base, V lost 5 bases, and 7 bases had no gene match. CDR3 sequence: CASSPKLAASYEQYF. CDR3 coding DNA: TGTGCCAGCAGCCCAAAACTAGCGGCTTCCTACGAGCAGTACTTC.

This chain joins TRBV15 and TRBJ2-5; TRBD2 aligns across 9 bases. CDR1 LNHNV and CDR2 YYDKDF come from the germline V gene (reference sequence). This CDR3 is built from 14 residues. V was pared by 3 bases and J by 6 bases, with 5 bases of the junction left unmatched. CDR3 in DNA: TGTGCCACCAGCAGGACTAGCGGTGAAAAGACCCAGTACTTC. Protein sequence: CATSRTSGEKTQYF.

This clonotype has a handful of counts. J is TRBJ2-2 and V is TRBV5-1; weak D call: TRBD1 (6 bases). This CDR3 comprises 14 residues. Germline assignment: CDR1 SGHRS and CDR2 YFSETQ. Trimming stripped 4 bases from V and 3 bases from J, with 10 bases between. The CDR3 spells CASSPQGYTGELFF. CDR3 nucleotide sequence: TGCGCCAGCAGCCCACAGGGTTACACCGGGGAGCTGTTTTTT. Filled out from reference TRBV5-1 and TRBJ2-2, the complete variable domain reads KAGVTQTPRYLIKTRGQQVTLSCSPISGHRSVSWYQQTPGQGLQFLFEYFSETQRNKGNFPGRFSGRQFSNSRSEMNVSTLELGDSALYLCASSPQGYTGELFFGEGSRLTVL.

This clonotype showed up just a few times. One end of the junction is discordant with germline, which a read error may explain. This sequence joins TRBV7-7 and TRBJ2-7; D gene uncertain. The CDR3 length is 15 residues. From germline, CDR1 is SSHAT and CDR2 FNYEAQ (reference sequence). CDR3 sequence: CASSLSNGPSYEQYF. The CDR3 nucleotides are TGTGCTAGCAGCTTAAGTAACGGGCCGTCGTACGAGCAGTACTTC.

The CDR3 loop reads CASTHGGSGSYEQYF. Here the CDR3 DNA reads TGTGCCAGCACCCACGGGGGTAGCGGGTCCTACGAGCAGTACTTC. The chain has TRBV6-2 or TRBV6-3 and TRBJ2-7, with 7 positions matching TRBD2. With 7 bases clipped from V and 1 base from J, the junction kept 10 bases outside the gene matches. CDR1 and CDR2 (germline): MNHEY, SVGEGT. The CDR3 is 15 amino acids.

This clonotype was recorded a few times. This chain joins TRBV7-2 and TRBJ1-2; D unresolved. Trimming removed 2 bases from V and 0 bases from J, with 10 bases in between. The CDR3 has 15 residues. The germline V gene encodes CDR1 SGHTA and CDR2 FQGNSA. The CDR3 loop reads CASSLLGTANYGYTF. The DNA of the CDR3 is TGTGCCAGCAGCTTACTCGGAACGGCTAACTATGGCTACACCTTC. Based on the CDR3 plus reference TRBV7-2 and TRBJ1-2, the full variable domain is GAGVSQSPSNKVTEKGKDVELRCDPISGHTALYWYRQSLGQGLEFLIYFQGNSAPDKSGLPSDRFSAERTGGSVSTLTIQRTQQEDSAVYLCASSLLGTANYGYTFGSGTRLTVV.

The rearrangement uses TRBV6-5 and TRBJ1-2; D is ambiguous. Between the trimmed V and J ends, which lost 2 bases and 6 bases, there was a span of 10 bases. The germline V gene encodes CDR1 MNHEY and CDR2 SVGAGI. CDR3 length: 13 amino acids. The CDR3 DNA sequence: TGTGCCAGCAGTTACGGGGTTGGCGATGGCTACACCTTC. Its translation: CASSYGVGDGYTF.

The rearrangement uses TRBV15 and TRBJ2-6; the D gene is possibly TRBD1 (6 bases). The germline V gene has CDR1 LNHNV and CDR2 YYDKDF (reference sequence). This CDR3 spans 19 amino acids. V was shortened by 1 base and J by 0 bases, with 16 bases between the two germline ends. The CDR3 DNA sequence: TGTGCCACCAGCAGAGGTGGGTTGACAGGATTCTCTGGGGCCAACGTCCTGACTTTC. Its translation: CATSRGGLTGFSGANVLTF.

The chain is built from TRBV7-2 and TRBJ2-3; D is unclear. The V end lost 4 bases, the J end lost 4 bases, and 9 bases lay between the germline ends. Germline values: CDR1 SGHTA, CDR2 FQGNSA. The CDR3 totals 13 residues. The CDR3 region has the DNA TGTGCCAGCAGCTCTACAGCCGCAGATACGCAGTATTTT. Protein: CASSSTAADTQYF.

The chain combines TRBV7-2 with TRBJ2-2; 9 bases align to TRBD2. Germline loops: CDR1 SGHTA, CDR2 FQGNSA. CDR3 length: 17 amino acids. The J segment lost 3 bases and the V segment lost 0 bases, leaving 5 bases of the junction unmatched. CDR3 residues: CASSLAWTSVDTGELFF. In nucleotides, the CDR3 is TGTGCCAGCAGCTTAGCTTGGACTAGCGTAGACACCGGGGAGCTGTTTTTT.

The CDR3 coding sequence is TGTGCCAGCAGTTATTGGGCCAGCCCCTACGAGCAGTACTTC. It is translated as CASSYWASPYEQYF. V and J are TRBV6-9 and TRBJ2-7; D gene unclear. Trimming took 1 base from V and 2 from J, leaving 9 bases between them. The CDR3 covers 14 residues. The germline CDR1 and CDR2 sequences are MNHGY and SVAAGI.

In this sample, this clonotype turned up a few times. The CDR3 DNA reads as TGCAGTGCTAGAGACCGGGAAAAACTGTTTTTT. As protein: CSARDREKLFF. V usage is TRBV20-1 and J usage is TRBJ1-4; no clear D gene. This CDR3 region has 11 residues. CDR1 and CDR2 from the germline V gene are DFQATT and SNEGSKA (reference sequence). Trimming took 0 bases from V and 8 from J, leaving 4 bases between them.

The rearrangement uses TRBV5-6 and TRBJ1-1; 9 nucleotides align to TRBD1. Germline trimming cut 2 bases from V and 5 bases from J; bases unmatched to any gene: 4. CDR1 is SGHDT, CDR2 YYEEEE, per germline. There are 14 residues in the CDR3. CDR3 loop: CASSFGDRETEAFF. The CDR3 DNA is TGTGCCAGCAGCTTCGGGGACAGGGAGACTGAAGCTTTCTTT. The complete variable domain, with remaining parts taken from reference TRBV5-6 and TRBJ1-1, reads DAGVTQSPTHLIKTRGQQVTLRCSPKSGHDTVSWYQQALGQGPQFIFQYYEEEERQRGNFPDRFSGHQFPNYSSELNVNALLLGDSALYLCASSFGDRETEAFFGQGTRLTVV.

CDR3 region: CAISDLGSGYEQFF. In DNA form, the CDR3 reads TGTGCCATCAGTGATCTGGGATCGGGGTATGAGCAGTTCTTC. This chain uses TRBV10-3 with TRBJ2-1, with D possibly matching TRBD2 (5 bases). From germline, CDR1 is ENHRY and CDR2 SYGVKD. The V gene lost 3 bases and the J gene lost 8 bases, with 14 bases spanning the gap. CDR3 length: 14 amino acids.

The V and J genes are TRBV27 and TRBJ2-7; 12 bases fit TRBD1. Germline V gives CDR1 MNHEY, CDR2 SMNVEV (reference sequence). V lost 6 bases, J lost 5 bases, and 8 bases stayed unmatched. The CDR3 consists of 15 residues. CDR3 region: CASSTGTGGMDEQYF. CDR3 bases: TGTGCCAGCAGCACCGGGACAGGGGGCATGGACGAGCAGTACTTC.

V gene TRBV25-1 combines with J gene TRBJ1-2, with TRBD1 matching over 7 bases. CDR1 and CDR2 (germline): MGHDK, SYGVNS. This CDR3 spans 17 amino acids. The ends lost 3 bases at V and 0 bases at J; junction bases unmatched: 10. The CDR3 nucleotides are TGTGCCAGCAGTGATCCTCATCCGGACAGGACTAACTATGGCTACACCTTC. Its translation is CASSDPHPDRTNYGYTF.

The chain combines TRBV5-1 with TRBJ2-7; 9 bases match TRBD2. The J segment lost 5 bases and the V segment lost 4 bases, leaving 4 bases of the junction unmatched. From germline, CDR1 is SGHRS and CDR2 YFSETQ. This CDR3 has 13 amino acids. The CDR3 nucleotides read TGCGCCAGCAGCCGGACTAGCGTAGACGAGCAGTACTTC. This translates into CASSRTSVDEQYF.

V gene TRBV25-1 combines with J gene TRBJ2-1, with TRBD2 matching over 8 bases. This CDR3 is 14 amino acids long. Germline lookup yields CDR1 MGHDK and CDR2 SYGVNS. The ends lost 6 bases at V and 9 bases at J; junction bases unmatched: 10. CDR3 DNA: TGTGCCAGCAGAGGTAGCGGGACTACTAGTGAGCAGTTCTTC. Translation: CASRGSGTTSEQFF.

V and J are TRBV9 and TRBJ2-5; D gene unclear. Germline lookup yields CDR1 SGDLS and CDR2 YYNGEE. The CDR3 has 11 residues. Trimming removed 3 bases from V and 10 bases from J, with 10 bases in between. Here the CDR3 DNA reads TGTGCCAGCAGCGGAGGCGGATACCAGTACTTC. Translation: CASSGGGYQYF.

The chain combines TRBV3-1 with TRBJ2-4; D is unresolved. The germline gives CDR1 LGHDT, CDR2 YNNKEL (reference sequence). V dropped 2 bases and J dropped 8 bases, with 7 bases sitting between them. The length of the CDR3 is 12 residues. CDR3 in DNA: TGTGCCAGCAGCCAAATCCCACACATTCAGTACTTC. Amino acid sequence: CASSQIPHIQYF. The complete variable domain, with remaining parts taken from reference TRBV3-1 and TRBJ2-4, reads DTAVSQTPKYLVTQMGNDKSIKCEQNLGHDTMYWYKQDSKKFLKIMFSYNNKELIINETVPNRFSPKSPDKAHLNLHINSLELGDSAVYFCASSQIPHIQYFGAGTRLSVL.

This chain connects TRBV11-2 to TRBJ1-1; 9 nucleotides match TRBD1. Germline trimming cut 5 bases from V and 2 bases from J; bases unmatched to any gene: 6. Germline V gene lookup returns CDR1 SGHAT and CDR2 FQNNGV. This CDR3 is 15 amino acids long. CDR3 in DNA: TGTGCCAGCAGCGACCGGGACAGGGAAAACACTGAAGCTTTCTTT. Its protein product is CASSDRDRENTEAFF.

The gene calls are TRBV2 and TRBJ2-1, with TRBD2 as a possible D gene (6 bases). Germline V lookup: CDR1 SNHLY, CDR2 FYNNEI. The CDR3 totals 14 residues. Between the trimmed V and J ends, which lost 6 bases and 5 bases, there was a span of 14 bases. DNA for the CDR3: TGTGCCAGCAGCGGACTAACGCCTAACAATGAGCAGTTCTTC. This sequence encodes CASSGLTPNNEQFF.